This T cell receptor (beta chain) was recorded in a study of cytomegalovirus exposure and HLA in healthy donors. Whole-study results and caveats: Researchers reported in a later analysis that common viral pathogens appeared linked to several top clusters.

The germline V and J ends were trimmed by 5 bases and 3 bases, with 14 bases remaining between them. The CDR3 is made up of 15 amino acids. The germline gives CDR1 MGHRA, CDR2 YSYEKL. Turning to this clone: Its antigen is currently unknown.

60 Vbeta and 13 Jbeta primers were used in PCR. The repertoire was sequenced with immunoSEQ multiplex PCR; TCRdb's copy has only in-frame clones and lacks some. In the table there are approximately 160,000 clones, approximately 78% of which are singletons. Sequenced: PBMCs. The source is a woman aged 50 to 60 in good health and CMV-seropositive. The chain links TRBV4-1 to TRBJ2-1; a weak D match, TRBD2 (6 bases). CDR3 region: CASSMTGGVYNEQFF. The CDR3 nucleotides read TGCGCCAGCAGCATGACTGGCGGGGTCTACAATGAGCAGTTCTTC.